This T cell receptor (beta chain) was documented in a study of cytomegalovirus exposure and HLA in healthy donors. As for the study in general: The approximately 130 validation repertoires were reported in a later analysis to have been generated on the same platform as the approximately 600 first-cohort repertoires.

Trimming cost V 3 bases and J 5 bases; bases outside gene matches: 3. The CDR3 is 13 residues long. Germline CDR1 SGHDT, CDR2 YYEEEE. Whole-study findings and limits: Among TCR beta chains, those listed as cytomegalovirus-associated numbered around 180. It was found in a later analysis that first-cohort TCR clusters tended to co-occur in the 120 validation repertoires. Reportedly, cytomegalovirus status was diagnosed with high sensitivity and specificity.

Note on this clone: Its cognate antigen is unknown.

Libraries were prepared by immunoSEQ multiplex PCR; TCRdb keeps only in-frame clonotypes and omits some of them. The data contain 300,000 to 400,000 clones, approximately 86% of them seen just once; the ten biggest clones take up around 0.96%. The J gene is TRBJ2-7, the V gene TRBV5-6; the match to TRBD1 covers 9 bases. This TCR was recovered from a man in his thirties or forties in good health and CMV-seronegative. Material: PBMCs. The CDR3 DNA sequence: TGTGCCAGCAGCTCGGGACAGGGTGACGAGCAGTACTTC. Encoded protein: CASSSGQGDEQYF. Based on the CDR3 plus reference TRBV5-6 and TRBJ2-7, the full variable domain is DAGVTQSPTHLIKTRGQQVTLRCSPKSGHDTVSWYQQALGQGPQFIFQYYEEEERQRGNFPDRFSGHQFPNYSSELNVNALLLGDSALYLCASSSGQGDEQYFGPGTRLTVT.